This T cell receptor (beta chain) came from a study of shared clonotypes between healthy human individuals. In the study overall: Each donor's CD8 memory used one plate, CD8 naive two, each CD4 subset three.

The data were produced by immunoSEQ multiplex PCR, yet TCRdb's version contains in-frame clones alone and is incomplete. The sample carries about 590,000 clones, nearly 97% recorded once. Naive CD8 cells lacked CD45RO, underwent positive selection for CCR7 and left out terminally differentiated effector memory CD45RA+ cells. Notes on this clone: The antigen remains unidentified.

Study outcomes and limitations: What naive subsets generally showed was a larger estimated richness than memory subsets showed. How much donors shared clonotypes was expected to be affected by sequencing depth. Represented genetic and exposure-history diversity was restricted by having few donors.

The germline gives CDR1 MNHEY, CDR2 SVGAGI. The length of the CDR3 is 14 residues. The V call is TRBV6-5, the J call TRBJ2-5; 9 nucleotides match TRBD2. The end of the DNA is better explained by TRBJ2-7, so the J call may be wrong. This TCR came from a woman younger than 45 in good health. Sequenced input: naive CD8+ T cells sorted from blood. DNA of the CDR3: TGTGCCAGCAGTTCCCTAGCGGGAAGTGACGAGCAGTACTTC. Translated, it gives CASSSLAGSDEQYF.